Detailed here is one T cell receptor beta chain. Its antigen is not identified. There are 15 residues in the CDR3. V lost 6 bases to trimming and J lost 3 bases; unmatched junction nucleotides: 4. By quantitative 5'-RACE with molecular barcodes, the TCR beta libraries were made. Via MiXCR, TCRdb re-called the 5' RACE reads, giving one row per CDR3 protein. This sample has some 700,000 distinct CDR3 sequences, with around 20% found just once. The entry originates in a study of CD8 T cells in ankylosing spondylitis. Regarding the study as a whole: In synovial fluid and blood from reactive arthritis, some motif variants were previously reported. Peripheral blood samples showed relatively rare disease-linked clones, and these clones were CD8+. A TCR beta motif made of fewer than ten highly homologous variants seemed typical of ankylosing spondylitis blood. Enrichment of disease-linked clones was reportedly significant in matched ankylosing spondylitis synovial fluid.

Sample: blood, either unsorted or a sorted T cell fraction (not recorded which). This clonotype was sampled from a male donor with ankylosing spondylitis. This rearrangement joins TRBV12-3 or TRBV12-4 to TRBJ2-5; TRBD2 matches 13 bases. The CDR3 DNA follows: TGTGCCAGCAGAACGGGACTAGCGGGAAAAGAGACCCAGTACTTC. It codes for CASRTGLAGKETQYF.